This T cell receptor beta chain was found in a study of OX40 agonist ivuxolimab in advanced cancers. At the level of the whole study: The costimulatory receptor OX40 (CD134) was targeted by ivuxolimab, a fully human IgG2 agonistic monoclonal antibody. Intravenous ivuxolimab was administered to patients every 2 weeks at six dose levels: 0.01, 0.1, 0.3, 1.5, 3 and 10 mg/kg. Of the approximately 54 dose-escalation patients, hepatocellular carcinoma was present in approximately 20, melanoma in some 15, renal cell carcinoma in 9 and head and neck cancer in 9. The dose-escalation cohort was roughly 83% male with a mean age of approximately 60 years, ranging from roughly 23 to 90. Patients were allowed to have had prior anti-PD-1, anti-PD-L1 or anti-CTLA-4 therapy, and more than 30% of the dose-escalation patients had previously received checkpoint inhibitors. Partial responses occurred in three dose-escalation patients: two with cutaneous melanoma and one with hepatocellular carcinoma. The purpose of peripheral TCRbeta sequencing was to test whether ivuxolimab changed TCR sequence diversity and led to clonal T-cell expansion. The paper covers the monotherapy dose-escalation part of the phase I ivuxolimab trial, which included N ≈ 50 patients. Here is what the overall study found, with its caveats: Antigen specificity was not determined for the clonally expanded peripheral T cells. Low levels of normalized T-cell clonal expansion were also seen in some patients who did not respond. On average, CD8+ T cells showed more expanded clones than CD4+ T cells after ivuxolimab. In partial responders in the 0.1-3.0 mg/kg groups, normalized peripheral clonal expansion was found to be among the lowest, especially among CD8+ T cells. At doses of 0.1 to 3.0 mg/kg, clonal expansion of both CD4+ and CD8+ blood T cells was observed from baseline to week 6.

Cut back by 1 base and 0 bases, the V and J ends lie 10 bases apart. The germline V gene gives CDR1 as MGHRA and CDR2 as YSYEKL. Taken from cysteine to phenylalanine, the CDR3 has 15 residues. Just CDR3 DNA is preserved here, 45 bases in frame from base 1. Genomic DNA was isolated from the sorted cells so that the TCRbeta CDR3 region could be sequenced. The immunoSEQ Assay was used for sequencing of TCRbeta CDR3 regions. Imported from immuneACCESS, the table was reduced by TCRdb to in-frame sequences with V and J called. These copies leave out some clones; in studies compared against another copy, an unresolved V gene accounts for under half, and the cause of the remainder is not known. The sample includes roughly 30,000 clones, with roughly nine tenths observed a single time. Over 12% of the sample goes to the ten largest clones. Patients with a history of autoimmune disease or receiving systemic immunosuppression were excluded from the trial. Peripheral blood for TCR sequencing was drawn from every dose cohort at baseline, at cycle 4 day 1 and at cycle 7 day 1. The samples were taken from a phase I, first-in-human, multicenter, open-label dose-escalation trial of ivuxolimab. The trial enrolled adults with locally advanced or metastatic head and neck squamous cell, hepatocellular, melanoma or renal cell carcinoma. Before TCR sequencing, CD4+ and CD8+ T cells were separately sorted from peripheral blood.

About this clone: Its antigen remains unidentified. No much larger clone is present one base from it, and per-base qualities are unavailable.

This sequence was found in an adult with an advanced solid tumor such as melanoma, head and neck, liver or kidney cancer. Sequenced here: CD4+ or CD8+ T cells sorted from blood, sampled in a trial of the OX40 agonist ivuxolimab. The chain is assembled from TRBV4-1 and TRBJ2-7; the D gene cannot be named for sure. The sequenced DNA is TGCGCCAGCAGCCAAGCCACTGAGAGCTCCTACGAGCAGTACTTC. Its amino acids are CASSQATESSYEQYF.